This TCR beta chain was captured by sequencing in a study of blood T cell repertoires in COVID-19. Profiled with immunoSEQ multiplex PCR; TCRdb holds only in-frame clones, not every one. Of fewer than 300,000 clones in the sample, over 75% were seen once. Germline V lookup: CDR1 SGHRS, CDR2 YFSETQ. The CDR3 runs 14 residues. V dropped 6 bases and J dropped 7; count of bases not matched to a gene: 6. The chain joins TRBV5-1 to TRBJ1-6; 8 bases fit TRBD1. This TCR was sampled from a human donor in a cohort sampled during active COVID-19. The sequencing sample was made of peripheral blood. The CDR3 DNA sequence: TGCGCCAGCAATGTGGGACAGGAGAATTCACCCCTCCACTTT. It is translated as CASNVGQENSPLHF.